This T cell receptor beta chain was observed in a study of T cells in Graves' hyperthyroidism and ophthalmopathy. Study-wide points: Ophthalmopathy onset followed model prediction by a median approximately 7 months.

The junction had 10 bases not matched to a gene; V was cut back by 0 bases and J by 9 bases. This CDR3 contains 16 residues. Germline lookup yields CDR1 SGHRS and CDR2 YFSETQ. Amplified TCR beta CDR3 regions derived from RNA transcripts. The HTBI primer set served for first-round RT-PCR of the TCR CDR3. TCRdb processed the multiplex PCR reads anew with MiXCR; each CDR3 protein has one entry. This sample has under 450,000 distinct CDR3 sequences, with 15% to 19% found just once. This clonotype was counted ten times or more. Its specificity is unknown. The sample taken for sequencing was blood. The sequence was collected from a woman aged 18-29 years with Graves' hyperthyroidism. J is TRBJ2-1 and V is TRBV5-1, with TRBD2 matching over 9 bases. The CDR3 is CASSLDSGGTMGEQFF. As DNA, the CDR3 is TGCGCCAGCAGCTTGGACAGCGGGGGGACAATGGGTGAGCAGTTCTTC.